This paragraph covers one TCR beta chain sequence. Its target is unknown. The data stem from a study of cytomegalovirus exposure and HLA in healthy donors. General study results and limits: The records held CMV serostatus as the only immune exposure information.

Use of 60 Vbeta and 13 Jbeta primers characterized the PCR. Produced via immunoSEQ multiplex PCR; TCRdb's table is partial and in-frame only. The sample carries roughly 100,000 clones, approximately 77% recorded once. V lost 4 bases to trimming and J lost 10 bases; unmatched junction nucleotides: 12. The V gene's germline CDR1 is SNHLY and CDR2 FYNNEI. The CDR3 sequence is 14 residues long. This sequence was found in a female donor in good health and CMV-seronegative. The chain links TRBV2 to TRBJ1-2; the match to TRBD1 covers 7 bases. Sequencing used PBMCs. CDR3 nucleotides: TGTGCCAGCAGTGGACAGGGTCCGGTCGGGCTCTACACCTTC. This sequence encodes CASSGQGPVGLYTF. The full variable domain, with the rest looked up from reference TRBV2 and TRBJ1-2, is EPEVTQTPSHQVTQMGQEVILRCVPISNHLYFYWYRQILGQKVEFLVSFYNNEISEKSEIFDDQFSVERPDGSNFTLKIRSTKLEDSAMYFCASSGQGPVGLYTFGSGTRLTVV.